Below are 7 T cell receptor beta chains sequenced from a single sample in a study of blood T cell repertoires in COVID-19. Here immunoSEQ multiplex PCR was the method, and the copy in TCRdb shows in-frame clones only, minus some. Found here are about 190,000 clones, less than 90% of them singletons; the top ten hold about 1%. Sequencing input: peripheral blood. The origin of the receptors is a man under 40 with acute or convalescent COVID-19.

This chain links TRBV4-1 with TRBJ1-6; D gene uncertain. The CDR3 contains 14 residues. V shed 4 bases and J shed 5 bases, with 9 bases lying between them. Germline V gene sequence: CDR1 MGHRA, CDR2 YSYEKL. CDR3 sequence: CASSPGPDNSPLHF. CDR3 coding DNA: TGCGCCAGCAGCCCAGGTCCCGATAATTCACCCCTCCACTTT.

The chain couples TRBV1 to TRBJ2-3; the table's D gene call, TRBD1, was not cross checked with the DNA. TRBV1 is assigned pseudogene status. There are 13 residues in the CDR3. The CDR3 spells CTSSPQGGDTQYF. The CDR3 DNA is TGCACCAGCAGCCCTCAAGGGGGCGATACGCAGTATTTT.

The J gene is TRBJ1-5, the V gene TRBV4-1; tentatively, D is TRBD1 (6 bases). Germline CDR1 MGHRA, CDR2 YSYEKL. The germline V and J ends were trimmed by 0 bases and 7 bases, with 13 bases remaining between them. There are 15 residues in the CDR3. This CDR3 is CASSQEGPQGQPQHF. The CDR3 region has the DNA TGCGCCAGCAGCCAAGAGGGGCCGCAGGGGCAGCCCCAGCATTTT.

V and J are TRBV19 and TRBJ1-5, with 8 bases aligning to TRBD1. The germline gives CDR1 LNHDA, CDR2 SQIVND (reference sequence). V lost 3 bases to trimming and J lost 1 base; unmatched junction nucleotides: 2. The CDR3 covers 15 residues. The CDR3 here is CASSMDRASNQPQHF. DNA of the CDR3: TGTGCCAGTAGTATGGACAGGGCGAGCAATCAGCCCCAGCATTTT. The whole variable domain, filled in from reference TRBV19 and TRBJ1-5, reads DGGITQSPKYLFRKEGQNVTLSCEQNLNHDAMYWYRQDPGQGLRLIYYSQIVNDFQKGDIAEGYSVSREKKESFPLTVTSAQKNPTAFYLCASSMDRASNQPQHFGDGTRLSIL.

V is TRBV30 and J is TRBJ1-2, with 7 bases lining up with TRBD1. Trimming cost V 0 bases and J 5 bases; bases outside gene matches: 9. Germline lookup yields CDR1 GTSNPN and CDR2 SVGIG (reference sequence). This CDR3 region has 15 residues. The DNA for the CDR3 is TGTGCCTGGAGTGTAGGGGGGACAGATGGTTATGGCTACACCTTC. This translates into CAWSVGGTDGYGYTF.

J is TRBJ2-3 and V is TRBV5-1; 11 positions agree with TRBD2. The CDR3 length is 16 residues. Germline V gene sequence: CDR1 SGHRS, CDR2 YFSETQ. With 0 bases clipped from V and 4 bases from J, the junction kept 4 bases outside the gene matches. The CDR3 is CASSLGLAGGPDTQYF. The CDR3 DNA reads TGCGCCAGCAGCTTGGGCCTAGCGGGAGGTCCAGATACGCAGTATTTT.

This clone was seen just once. The V and J genes are TRBV6-5 and TRBJ1-2, with 7 bases identical to TRBD1. CDR1 and CDR2 from the germline V gene are MNHEY and SVGAGI. V dropped 6 bases and J dropped 7; count of bases not matched to a gene: 11. The CDR3 loop spans 14 amino acids. As DNA, the CDR3 is TGTGCCAGCAGCCCCGACAGGGTTGGAGTTGGCTACACCTTC. The encoded protein is CASSPDRVGVGYTF.